This T cell receptor beta chain was retrieved from a study of cytomegalovirus exposure and HLA in healthy donors. Regarding the study as a whole: Later, an analysis found that TCR clusters from the first cohort tended to co-occur in the roughly 120 validation repertoires. According to the study, 180 or so TCR beta chains were cytomegalovirus-associated. Per published reports, the classifier diagnosed cytomegalovirus status with high specificity and sensitivity.

Regarding this clone: Its antigen is not known.

The CDR3 sequence is 14 residues long. Germline CDR1 and CDR2: SGHRS and YFSETQ. Trimming cost V 0 bases and J 10 bases; bases outside gene matches: 3. Sequencing was performed with immunoSEQ multiplex PCR; in TCRdb, only in-frame clones are kept and a portion is missing. The sample carries approximately 190,000 clones, 65% to 90% recorded once. This TCR was recovered from a woman younger than 45 in good health and CMV-seropositive. The V call is TRBV5-1, the J call TRBJ2-1, with TRBD2 matching over 11 bases. The sample taken for sequencing was PBMCs. CDR3 region: CASSLVLAGDEQFF. The CDR3 DNA reads as TGCGCCAGCAGCTTGGTACTAGCGGGAGACGAGCAGTTCTTC.